Given below is one T cell receptor (beta chain) in context. The data were taken from a study of T cell changes during pregnancy in multiple sclerosis. V was clipped by 4 bases and J by 14 bases, with 17 bases between them. The CDR3 contains 12 residues. Germline CDR1 and CDR2: MNHEY and SMNVEV (reference sequence). Sequencing was performed with immunoSEQ multiplex PCR; in TCRdb, only in-frame clones are kept and a portion is missing. The sample has 20,000 to 25,000 clones; 75% to 90% are singletons. The TCR sequence derives from a female donor in good health, enrolled as a control in a pregnancy study. The V gene is TRBV27, the J gene TRBJ1-1, with TRBD1 as a possible D gene (5 bases). The specimen was CD8+ T cells from peripheral blood mononuclear cells, collected in the first trimester of pregnancy. The CDR3 DNA sequence: TGTGCCAGCAGTTCGGGCAGGGCGGGGTTCTTCTTT. It translates to CASSSGRAGFFF.